These 14 T cell receptor beta chains originate from one sample sequenced in a study of graft-versus-host responses after intestinal transplantation. Sequencing was performed with immunoSEQ multiplex PCR; in TCRdb, only in-frame clones are kept and a portion is missing. This sample has 78,000 or so clones, with about nine tenths found just once. No antigens are known for them. The specimen was unstimulated CD8+ T cells sorted from spleen or lymph node cells, collected before transplant. These receptors all come from a human donor who was the organ donor for an intestinal transplant.

CDR3: CASSLGGLSYNEQFF. In DNA, the CDR3 is TGTGCCAGCAGCTTAGGGGGGCTTTCCTACAATGAGCAGTTCTTC. The J gene is TRBJ2-1, the V gene TRBV7-9; TRBD1 is a possible D gene (6 bases). The V end lost 1 base, the J end lost 1 base, and 8 bases lay between the germline ends. Germline V gives CDR1 SEHNR, CDR2 FQNEAQ (reference sequence). There are 15 residues in the CDR3. The full variable domain, its missing parts supplied by reference TRBV7-9 and TRBJ2-1, is DTGVSQNPRHKITKRGQNVTFRCDPISEHNRLYWYRQTLGQGPEFLTYFQNEAQLEKSRLLSDRFSAERPKGSFSTLEIQRTEQGDSAMYLCASSLGGLSYNEQFFGPGTRLTVL.

In this sample, this clone turned up once. The genes are TRBV27 and TRBJ2-7, with TRBD1 as a possible D gene (8 bases). The CDR3 consists of 14 residues. V was shortened by 6 bases and J by 1 base, with 13 bases between the two germline ends. Germline V gives CDR1 MNHEY, CDR2 SMNVEV (reference sequence). Here the CDR3 reads CASSDRGLSYEQYF. The DNA for the CDR3 is TGTGCCAGCAGCGACAGGGGACTATCCTACGAGCAGTACTTC.

V is TRBV6-1 and J is TRBJ2-4; D might be TRBD2 (6 bases). Germline V gives CDR1 MNHNS, CDR2 SASEGT. The CDR3 extends over 11 amino acids. V lost 5 bases to trimming and J lost 14 bases, with 13 bases between them. The CDR3 nucleotides are TGTGCCAGCAGTTTCGGGGGAACTGAGTACTTC. Translated: CASSFGGTEYF.

V is TRBV5-6 and J is TRBJ2-3; maybe TRBD1 (6 bases). V was clipped by 0 bases and J by 0 bases, with 11 bases between them. Germline CDR1 is SGHDT and CDR2 is YYEEEE. The CDR3 runs to 16 residues. CDR3 sequence: CASSLAGHPSTDTQYF. The CDR3 nucleotides read TGTGCCAGCAGCTTGGCGGGACATCCTAGCACAGATACGCAGTATTTT.

This clone occurred once. The J gene is TRBJ1-4, the V gene TRBV27; unclear D gene. The CDR3 length is 13 residues. Germline lookup yields CDR1 MNHEY and CDR2 SMNVEV (reference sequence). Trimming cost V 2 bases and J 8 bases, with 9 bases left between them. The chain's CDR3 is CASSLRGEEKLFF. DNA for the CDR3: TGTGCCAGCAGTTTACGCGGGGAGGAAAAACTGTTTTTT.

The V gene is TRBV25-1, the J gene TRBJ1-1, with D unclear. Trimming removed 0 bases from V and 5 bases from J, with 7 bases in between. CDR3 length: 13 residues. Germline CDR1 and CDR2: MGHDK and SYGVNS. For the CDR3, the DNA is TGTGCCAGCAGTGAATATTTTTGGACTGAAGCTTTCTTT. This encodes CASSEYFWTEAFF.

V and J are TRBV7-9 and TRBJ2-3; TRBD1 agrees at 8 bases. Trimming took 2 bases from V and 2 from J; bases not matched to a gene: 3. This CDR3 region has 15 residues. CDR1 and CDR2 (germline): SEHNR, FQNEAQ (reference sequence). The CDR3 region has the DNA TGTGCCAGCAGCTTACTGACAGGGGACACAGATACGCAGTATTTT. It translates to CASSLLTGDTDTQYF.

This clone was picked up one time. The chain combines TRBV4-1 with TRBJ1-2; 10 bases are a match to TRBD1. V was clipped by 2 bases and J by 4 bases; unmatched bases: 4. This CDR3 region has 15 residues. CDR1 and CDR2 from the germline V gene are MGHRA and YSYEKL. The CDR3 spells CASSQTGTGVYGYTF. The CDR3 DNA reads TGCGCCAGCAGCCAAACCGGGACAGGGGTCTATGGCTACACCTTC.

The rearrangement uses TRBV28 and TRBJ2-5; 14 nucleotides match TRBD2. V was clipped by 4 bases and J by 2 bases; unmatched bases: 9. CDR1 MDHEN and CDR2 SYDVKM come from the germline V gene. The CDR3 runs 18 residues. CDR3 in DNA: TGTGCCAGCAGTTGTGTAGGACTAGCGGGGGGTTGGCAAGAGACCCAGTACTTC. It is translated as CASSCVGLAGGWQETQYF. Combining the CDR3 with reference TRBV28 and TRBJ2-5 gives the whole variable domain DVKVTQSSRYLVKRTGEKVFLECVQDMDHENMFWYRQDPGLGLRLIYFSYDVKMKEKGDIPEGYSVSREKKERFSLILESASTNQTSMYLCASSCVGLAGGWQETQYFGPGTRLLVL.

V and J are TRBV4-1 and TRBJ1-2, with D perhaps matching TRBD1 (5 bases). The CDR3 runs 18 residues. The V end lost 0 bases, the J end lost 8 bases, and 25 bases lay between the germline ends. The germline V gene has CDR1 MGHRA and CDR2 YSYEKL. CDR3 nucleotide sequence: TGCGCCAGCAGCCAAGATGCTCCCGAGGTGTGGGTGGGGGGAGGCTACACCTTC. Translating gives CASSQDAPEVWVGGGYTF.

The chain carries TRBV6-1 and TRBJ1-2, with TRBD1 matching over 7 bases. Germline V gene sequence: CDR1 MNHNS, CDR2 SASEGT. There are 15 residues in the CDR3. V was clipped by 3 bases and J by 4 bases; unmatched bases: 8. In DNA, the CDR3 is TGTGCCAGCAGTGAGTTTGGGACAGTCCTCTATGGCTACACCTTC. Protein: CASSEFGTVLYGYTF.

J is TRBJ2-3 and V is TRBV10-3; no firm D call. CDR1 and CDR2 from the germline V gene are ENHRY and SYGVKD. The CDR3 has 12 residues. Trimming took off 3 bases at V and 3 bases at J, with 4 bases between the two ends. CDR3 in amino acids: CAISEGTDTQYF. The CDR3 bases are TGTGCCATCAGTGAAGGGACAGATACGCAGTATTTT.

V gene TRBV30 combines with J gene TRBJ1-2, with D perhaps TRBD1 (6 bases). This CDR3 contains 17 residues. Germline V CDR1 and CDR2: GTSNPN, SVGIG (reference sequence). V lost 0 bases to trimming and J lost 4 bases, with 21 bases between them. The CDR3 protein is CAWSVRQPQGMIYGYTF. In DNA form, the CDR3 reads TGTGCCTGGAGTGTACGACAGCCACAGGGAATGATCTATGGCTACACCTTC.

The chain has TRBV15 and TRBJ2-7; possible D gene TRBD2, 5 bases. Germline lookup yields CDR1 LNHNV and CDR2 YYDKDF (reference sequence). This CDR3 is built from 14 residues. The ends were cut back, 2 bases at V and 5 bases at J, with 13 bases in the middle. The CDR3 protein is CATSRSAERDEQYF. In DNA form, the CDR3 reads TGTGCCACCAGCAGATCCGCGGAGAGGGACGAGCAGTACTTC.